A single T cell receptor (beta chain) is shown here with its context. One Seattle source followed patients from active infection through their disease course. Sequencing used immunoSEQ multiplex PCR; TCRdb keeps in-frame clones, though not all of them. Altogether approximately 290,000 clones are present, more than 65% being singletons, with the ten largest covering around 14%. The data stem from a study of blood T cell repertoires in COVID-19. Study overall: In each case, the material was cDNA or gDNA derived from T cells, B-cell-depleted T cells, or PBMCs.

CDR3 size: 14 residues. V was cut by 5 bases and J by 4 bases, with 12 bases left in between. Germline CDR1 MDHEN, CDR2 SYDVKM. The sequence was collected from a person aged 70 to 80 with COVID-19, enrolled during active disease. The sample was peripheral blood. The chain carries TRBV28 and TRBJ1-5, with a possible D match to TRBD1 (6 bases). The CDR3 region is CASSLPGANQPQHF. As DNA, the CDR3 is TGTGCCAGCAGTCTCCCAGGGGCTAATCAGCCCCAGCATTTT.